The 12 T cell receptor beta chains below were found in one sample sequenced in a study of T cell responses to AZD1222 COVID-19 vaccine. Profiled with immunoSEQ multiplex PCR; TCRdb holds only in-frame clones, not every one. The sample consists of approximately 120,000 clones, roughly 86% of them appearing once. The sequencing here drew on peripheral blood, taken 28 days after the second AZD1222 dose. The receptors here all came from an adult who received the AZD1222 COVID-19 vaccine.

This chain uses TRBV11-2 with TRBJ2-4, with 7 nucleotides matching TRBD2. Germline loops: CDR1 SGHAT, CDR2 FQNNGV. The CDR3 length is 17 residues. With V trimmed by 5 bases and J by 0 bases, 10 bases remained unmatched. The CDR3: CASSLLGEGPAKNIQYF. Written as DNA, the CDR3 is TGTGCCAGCAGCCTCCTTGGGGAGGGCCCAGCCAAAAACATTCAGTACTTC.

This chain links TRBV9 with TRBJ1-5; 7 bases are a match to TRBD1. The junction had 3 bases not matched to a gene; V was cut back by 1 base and J by 5 bases. Germline assignment: CDR1 SGDLS and CDR2 YYNGEE. CDR3 length: 14 amino acids. Here the CDR3 reads CASSVTGVDQPQHF. CDR3 bases: TGTGCCAGCAGCGTAACAGGGGTTGATCAGCCCCAGCATTTT.

This chain uses TRBV19 with TRBJ1-2; 9 positions match TRBD1. This CDR3 region has 16 residues. Losses at the gene ends were 3 bases for V and 2 bases for J; bases not matched to a gene: 7. The germline V gene encodes CDR1 LNHDA and CDR2 SQIVND (reference sequence). The CDR3 coding sequence is TGTGCCAGTAGTATTGCCGGGACAGGGACCAACTATGGCTACACCTTC. Its translation: CASSIAGTGTNYGYTF. Full variable domain (rest looked up from reference TRBV19 and TRBJ1-2): DGGITQSPKYLFRKEGQNVTLSCEQNLNHDAMYWYRQDPGQGLRLIYYSQIVNDFQKGDIAEGYSVSREKKESFPLTVTSAQKNPTAFYLCASSIAGTGTNYGYTFGSGTRLTVV.

Comment on this clone: In the same sample, other DNA sequences code for this CDR3. The chain uses TRBV5-1 and TRBJ2-5; the match to TRBD1 covers 8 bases. V was clipped by 1 base and J by 5 bases; unmatched bases: 13. CDR1 is SGHRS and CDR2 is YFSETQ in the germline V gene. This CDR3 contains 17 residues. The CDR3 loop is CASSLSTGGRDGETQYF. In DNA form, the CDR3 reads TGCGCCAGCAGCTTGAGCACAGGGGGGCGGGATGGGGAGACCCAGTACTTC.

V gene TRBV10-3 combines with J gene TRBJ1-5; possibly TRBD1 for D (5 bases). CDR3 size: 14 residues. The germline gives CDR1 ENHRY, CDR2 SYGVKD. The germline V and J ends were trimmed by 7 bases and 2 bases, with 12 bases remaining between them. CDR3: CAIIEGFGNQPQHF. CDR3 DNA: TGTGCCATCATAGAGGGGTTTGGCAATCAGCCCCAGCATTTT.

This sequence joins TRBV6-1 and TRBJ2-5; TRBD1 is a possible D gene (5 bases). CDR1 MNHNS and CDR2 SASEGT come from the germline V gene. CDR3 size: 14 residues. V was trimmed by 0 bases and J by 5 bases, leaving 10 bases between them. CDR3 coding DNA: TGTGCCAGCAGTGAAGCGGACACCTTGGAGACCCAGTACTTC. Protein product: CASSEADTLETQYF.

V gene TRBV11-3 combines with J gene TRBJ2-7; tentative D call: TRBD1 (5 bases). Germline-derived CDR1 and CDR2 are SGHNT and YENEEA. The CDR3 has 14 residues. The V end lost 1 base, the J end lost 5 bases, and 12 bases lay between the germline ends. The CDR3 here is CASSLAQVPHEQYF. DNA of the CDR3: TGTGCCAGCAGCTTAGCACAGGTACCCCACGAGCAGTACTTC.

The chain joins TRBV5-4 to TRBJ1-2; a weak D match, TRBD1 (5 bases). The CDR3 loop spans 15 amino acids. V dropped 2 bases and J dropped 4 bases, with 15 bases sitting between them. Germline values: CDR1 SGHNT, CDR2 YYREEE (reference sequence). The CDR3 DNA reads TGTGCCAGCAGCTTTGGGGGGGGAAGTGGCTATGGCTACACCTTC. It is translated as CASSFGGGSGYGYTF.

The J gene is TRBJ2-7, the V gene TRBV28, with D possibly called TRBD1 or TRBD2 (5 bases each). The V gene's germline CDR1 is MDHEN and CDR2 SYDVKM. This CDR3 is built from 15 residues. Trimming took off 7 bases at V and 4 bases at J, with 20 bases between the two ends. The CDR3 DNA follows: TGTGCCAGCACTCCCGGGTCCGGGGCCTTTTACGAGCAGTACTTC. It specifies CASTPGSGAFYEQYF. Looking up the rest from reference TRBV28 and TRBJ2-7 gives the full variable domain: DVKVTQSSRYLVKRTGEKVFLECVQDMDHENMFWYRQDPGLGLRLIYFSYDVKMKEKGDIPEGYSVSREKKERFSLILESASTNQTSMYLCASTPGSGAFYEQYFGPGTRLTVT.

The chain is built from TRBV28 and TRBJ1-1; a weak D match, TRBD1 (6 bases). V was clipped by 5 bases and J by 3 bases, with 19 bases between them. CDR1 and CDR2 from the germline V gene are MDHEN and SYDVKM. The CDR3 is 16 amino acids. The DNA for the CDR3 is TGTGCCAGCAGTCCATTAGGGGGGGCGCTGGACACTGAAGCTTTCTTT. Translated, it gives CASSPLGGALDTEAFF.

The CDR3 reads CASSLEGDGTQYF. The CDR3 DNA reads TGTGCCAGCAGCTTGGAAGGGGACGGGACCCAGTACTTC. The rearrangement links TRBV5-4 to TRBJ2-5; either TRBD1 or TRBD2 may fit D (5 bases each). Trimming cost V 0 bases and J 7 bases, with 10 bases left between them. The CDR3 spans 13 residues. From germline, CDR1 is SGHNT and CDR2 YYREEE (reference sequence).

This clone was seen just once. V and J are TRBV5-1 and TRBJ1-4, with 8 bases identical to TRBD1. The V segment lost 0 bases and the J segment 7 bases; nucleotides outside the gene matches: 2. The CDR3 contains 14 residues. Germline assignment: CDR1 SGHRS and CDR2 YFSETQ. DNA for the CDR3: TGCGCCAGCAGCTTGGGCACAGGGGGTGAAAAACTGTTTTTT. It translates to CASSLGTGGEKLFF.